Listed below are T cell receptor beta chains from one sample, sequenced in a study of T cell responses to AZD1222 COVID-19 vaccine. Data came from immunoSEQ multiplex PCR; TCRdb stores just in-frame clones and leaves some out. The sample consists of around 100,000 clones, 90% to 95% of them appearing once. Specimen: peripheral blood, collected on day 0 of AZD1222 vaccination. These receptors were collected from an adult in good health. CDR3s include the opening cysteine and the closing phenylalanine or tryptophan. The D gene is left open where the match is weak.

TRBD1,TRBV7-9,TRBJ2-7,CASSANRGEQYF
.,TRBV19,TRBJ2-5,CASSQDFQETQYF
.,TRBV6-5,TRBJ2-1,CAGSLYNEQFF
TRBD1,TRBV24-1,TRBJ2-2,CATTNRDSRAGELFF
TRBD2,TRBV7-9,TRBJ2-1,CAVASGNNEQFF
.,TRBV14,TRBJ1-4,CASSPFATNEKLFF
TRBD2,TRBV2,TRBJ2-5,CASSGWTRETQYF
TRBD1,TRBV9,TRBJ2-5,CASSAGQGAEETQYF
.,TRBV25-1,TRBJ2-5,CASSEFGVETQYF
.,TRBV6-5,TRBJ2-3,CASMVGGAEDTQYF
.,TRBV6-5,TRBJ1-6,CASSFEPGTTNSPLHF
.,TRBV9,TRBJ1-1,CASSVGDTNTEAFF
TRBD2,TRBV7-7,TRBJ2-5,CASSLSDKTSGRLLETQYF
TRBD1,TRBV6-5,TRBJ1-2,CASSYSTGVDGYTF
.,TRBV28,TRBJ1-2,CASSFGRDYGYTF
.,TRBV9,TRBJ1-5,CASSATGDPGGDQPQHF
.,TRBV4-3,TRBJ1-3,CASSQETVGSSGNTIYF
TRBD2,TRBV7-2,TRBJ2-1,CATGGLAGMSSYNEQFF
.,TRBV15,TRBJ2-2,CATGGFRQTPDTGELFF
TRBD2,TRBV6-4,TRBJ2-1,CASSPTSGGANEQFF
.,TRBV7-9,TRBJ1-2,CASSPLGYYGYTF
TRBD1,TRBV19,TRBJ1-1,CASSHDRGTEAFF
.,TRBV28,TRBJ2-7,CASRQRDTPEQYF
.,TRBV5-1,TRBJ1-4,CASRDRWGSKEKLFF
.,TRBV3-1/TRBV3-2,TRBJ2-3,CASSHLGSTDTQYF
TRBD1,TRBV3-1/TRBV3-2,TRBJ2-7,CASSQEGTGSYEQYF
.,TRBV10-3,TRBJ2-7,CAISDAGKYEQYF
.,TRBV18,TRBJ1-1,CASSPGSVNTEAFF
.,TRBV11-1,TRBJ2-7,CASSPLGPYEQYF
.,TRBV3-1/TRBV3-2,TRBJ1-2,CASSQDGGSYGYTF
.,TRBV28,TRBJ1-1,CASSSQAVNTEAFF
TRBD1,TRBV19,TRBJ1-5,CASTGTGDQPQHF
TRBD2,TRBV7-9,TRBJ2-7,CASSPSGREGEQYF
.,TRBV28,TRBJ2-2,CASRMTGTNTGELFF
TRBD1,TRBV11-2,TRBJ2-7,CASSSGQTYEQYF
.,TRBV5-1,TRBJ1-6,CASSMDGRRTNSPLHF
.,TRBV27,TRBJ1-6,CASSPRRTEERSPLHF
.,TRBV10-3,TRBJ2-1,CAGAPSYNEQFF
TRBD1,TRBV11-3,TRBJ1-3,CASSPRAGQGPGNTIYF
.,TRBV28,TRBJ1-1,CAVPITISKTLEAFF
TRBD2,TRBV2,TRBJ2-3,CASRQGLGGTDTQYF
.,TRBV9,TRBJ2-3,CASSVEGGTDTQYF
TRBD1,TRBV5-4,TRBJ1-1,CASSWDRQSPGAFF
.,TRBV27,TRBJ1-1,CASSRVLGTEAFF
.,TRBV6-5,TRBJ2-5,CASSSDRGPQETQYF
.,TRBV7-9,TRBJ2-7,CASSTAGKAPYEQYF
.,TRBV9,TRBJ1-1,CASSVTANTEAFF
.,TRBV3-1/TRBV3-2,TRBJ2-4,CASSHTKNIQYF
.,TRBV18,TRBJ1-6,CASSPGNSPLHF
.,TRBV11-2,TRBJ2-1,CASSSRDVFF
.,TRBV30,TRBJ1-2,CAWKRGILDYGYTF
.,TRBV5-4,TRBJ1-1,CASSYDFKQNTEAFF
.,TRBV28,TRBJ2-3,CASTSGDTQYF
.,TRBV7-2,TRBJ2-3,CASSFGTDTQYF
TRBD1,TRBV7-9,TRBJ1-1,CAYTGGDMNTEAFF